This T cell receptor (beta chain) stems from a study of T-cell reconstitution after alpha-beta-depleted transplantation in children. The V gene lost 1 base and the J gene lost 6 bases, with 13 bases spanning the gap. Germline V gene data show CDR1 as SGHAT and CDR2 as FQNNGV. CDR3 length: 15 residues. For TCRbeta, the library was prepared with unique molecular identifiers. MiXCR, applied by TCRdb to the PCR reads, yields one record per CDR3 protein. The table lists roughly 150,000 distinct CDR3 sequences, 11% of them singletons. This clonotype has at least ten counts. This clonotype was sampled from a boy younger than 10 with acute myeloid leukemia, due to receive a stem cell transplant. The V and J genes are TRBV11-2 and TRBJ2-1, with a possible D match to TRBD2 (5 bases). The specimen was PBMCs, collected before TCRalphabeta/CD19-depleted stem cell transplant. The CDR3 region is CASSLVRERGNEQFF. In DNA form, the CDR3 reads TGTGCCAGCAGCTTAGTTCGAGAACGGGGCAATGAGCAGTTCTTC.